A single sample is the source of the 12 T cell receptor beta chains below, sequenced in a study of T cells after yellow fever vaccination. MiXCR, run by TCRdb on the 5' RACE reads, gives a single entry per CDR3 protein. The sample lists 500,000 to 650,000 distinct CDR3 sequences; 9% to 15% were seen once. This material consisted of PBMCs, taken on the day of the yellow fever booster vaccination. These receptors were collected from a man aged 25-45 years who received the YFV17D yellow fever vaccine.

The rearrangement uses TRBV6-5 and TRBJ2-7; D may be TRBD2 (5 bases). Germline V CDR1 and CDR2: MNHEY, SVGAGI. The V end lost 1 base, the J end lost 1 base, and 11 bases lay between the germline ends. This CDR3 comprises 15 residues. The CDR3 DNA is TGTGCCAGCAGTTACTGGGCCGGGGAGTCCTACGAGCAGTACTTC. It specifies CASSYWAGESYEQYF.

At least ten counts were recorded for this clonotype. The V gene is TRBV25-1, the J gene TRBJ2-7; 10 bases are a match to TRBD1. Trimming cost V 6 bases and J 1 base; bases outside gene matches: 6. This CDR3 region has 15 residues. Germline V gives CDR1 MGHDK, CDR2 SYGVNS. CDR3 loop: CASSQTGGSSYEQYF. CDR3 nucleotides: TGTGCCAGCAGCCAGACAGGGGGCTCGTCCTACGAGCAGTACTTC.

This clonotype was observed many times. CDR3: CASSLFSGRESEQYF. For the CDR3, the DNA is TGCGCCAGCAGCTTGTTTTCGGGCAGGGAGTCCGAGCAGTACTTC. The chain joins TRBV5-1 to TRBJ2-7, with D perhaps being TRBD1 or TRBD2 (5 bases each). Between the trimmed V and J ends, which lost 1 base and 6 bases, there was a span of 17 bases. Germline V gene sequence: CDR1 SGHRS, CDR2 YFSETQ. The CDR3 is 15 residues long. Full variable domain (remainder filled in from reference TRBV5-1 and TRBJ2-7): KAGVTQTPRYLIKTRGQQVTLSCSPISGHRSVSWYQQTPGQGLQFLFEYFSETQRNKGNFPGRFSGRQFSNSRSEMNVSTLELGDSALYLCASSLFSGRESEQYFGPGTRLTVT.

The chain links TRBV5-6 to TRBJ2-2; TRBD1 matches 8 bases. This CDR3 has 15 residues. Per germline, CDR1 SGHDT and CDR2 YYEEEE. Germline trimming cut 5 bases from V and 4 bases from J; bases unmatched to any gene: 7. CDR3 loop: CASSGTGGSTGELFF. The CDR3, as DNA: TGTGCCAGCAGTGGAACAGGGGGTAGCACCGGGGAGCTGTTTTTT.

This chain uses TRBV18 with TRBJ2-2; the D gene is possibly TRBD1 (6 bases). V lost 8 bases and J 8 bases, leaving 15 bases between the germline ends. The CDR3 extends over 13 amino acids. Per the germline V gene, CDR1 is KGHSH and CDR2 is LQKENI. DNA of the CDR3: TGTGCCAGCCGACAGGCCCTTCAAGGGGAGCTGTTTTTT. It encodes CASRQALQGELFF.

The V call is TRBV30, the J call TRBJ2-1; TRBD1 is a possible D gene (5 bases). Germline values: CDR1 GTSNPN, CDR2 SVGIG (reference sequence). This CDR3 contains 12 residues. V shed 2 bases and J shed 9 bases, with 11 bases lying between them. The CDR3 region is CAWSPRVGEQFF. The CDR3 DNA is TGTGCCTGGAGTCCCAGGGTGGGTGAGCAGTTCTTC.

The genes are TRBV20-1 and TRBJ2-1; tentatively, D is TRBD2 (5 bases). With 1 base removed from V and 0 bases from J, the gap between germline ends came to 16 bases. The CDR3 has 17 amino acids. Germline CDR1 is DFQATT and CDR2 is SNEGSKA (reference sequence). CDR3 nucleotide sequence: TGCAGTGCTAGAGTAGCGAACACCAATCCCTCCTACAATGAGCAGTTCTTC. Protein product: CSARVANTNPSYNEQFF.

This clonotype occurred many times. One end of the junction varies from germline; a read error may be responsible. For the CDR3, the DNA is TGCAGCGTTGAAGATCGGCTAGCGGGCACTATCTTC. Translating it yields CSVEDRLAGTIF. The chain links TRBV29-1 to TRBJ2-1; 8 bases align to TRBD2. The CDR3 loop spans 12 amino acids. The germline CDR1 and CDR2 sequences are SQVTM and ANQGSEA.

This chain joins TRBV12-3 or TRBV12-4 and TRBJ2-5; 11 bases line up with TRBD2. J lost 3 bases, V lost 5 bases, and 5 bases had no gene match. This CDR3 has 15 residues. Here the CDR3 reads CASSPTSGGKETQYF. The CDR3 coding sequence is TGTGCCAGCAGTCCCACTAGCGGGGGAAAAGAGACCCAGTACTTC.

This clonotype showed up just a few times. The chain combines TRBV3-1 with TRBJ1-1, with D hard to call. V dropped 4 bases and J dropped 2 bases, with 8 bases sitting between them. The CDR3 sequence is 13 residues long. The germline V gene encodes CDR1 LGHDT and CDR2 YNNKEL (reference sequence). The CDR3: CASSRIINTEAFF. The CDR3 nucleotides read TGTGCCAGCAGCCGAATTATCAACACTGAAGCTTTCTTT.

This clonotype has a count of ten or more. The rearrangement uses TRBV28 and TRBJ2-6; D remains unclear. The CDR3 has 14 residues. CDR1 and CDR2 from the germline V gene are MDHEN and SYDVKM. V shed 3 bases and J shed 0 bases, with 3 bases lying between them. CDR3 nucleotide sequence: TGTGCCAGCAGTTTCAACTCTGGGGCCAACGTCCTGACTTTC. Its protein product is CASSFNSGANVLTF.

The sample holds a few counts of this clonotype. The junction and the germline gene differ at one end; a read error may be behind it. The J gene is TRBJ2-3, the V gene TRBV6-2 or TRBV6-3; 11 positions match TRBD2. Germline loops: CDR1 MNHEY, CDR2 SVGEGT. CDR3 length: 18 amino acids. The CDR3 sequence is CASSYILTLAGGTDTQYF. The DNA of the CDR3 is TGTGCCAGCAGCTATATCCTTACGCTAGCGGGAGGCACTGATACGCAGTATTTT.